These 5 T cell receptor beta chains were sequenced from one sample in a study of monozygotic twins with inflammatory bowel disease. TCRdb reprocessed the 5' RACE reads, with one entry per CDR3 protein and no DNA. The ten top clones account for approximately 5.9%, within a sample of just over 300,000 distinct CDR3 sequences. What was sequenced was blood. The receptors derive from a human donor with ulcerative colitis or Crohn's disease, or a healthy co-twin of an affected twin (not recorded which).

The rearrangement joins TRBV20-1 to TRBJ2-4. The CDR3 is 14 amino acids. CDR1 is DFQATT, CDR2 SNEGSKA, per germline (reference sequence). This CDR3 reads CSARVVLAKNIQYF.

V usage is TRBV10-3 and J usage is TRBJ2-3; checking the TCRdb D call of TRBD2 is not possible without DNA. Germline CDR1 and CDR2: ENHRY and SYGVKD. The CDR3 is 13 residues long. CDR3 amino acids: CAIKGAGADTQYF.

The chain recombines TRBV5-1 with TRBJ2-1; there is no DNA to check the TCRdb D call of TRBD1. CDR3 size: 14 residues. Per germline, CDR1 SGHRS and CDR2 YFSETQ. CDR3 sequence: CASSLGQINNEQFF.

The chain combines TRBV19 with TRBJ2-3; no DNA is available, so the TRBD2 call from TCRdb remains unchecked. Germline V gene data show CDR1 as LNHDA and CDR2 as SQIVND (reference sequence). This CDR3 is built from 17 residues. The CDR3 loop reads CASSSFGARERTDTQYF. The full variable domain, with the rest looked up from reference TRBV19 and TRBJ2-3, is DGGITQSPKYLFRKEGQNVTLSCEQNLNHDAMYWYRQDPGQGLRLIYYSQIVNDFQKGDIAEGYSVSREKKESFPLTVTSAQKNPTAFYLCASSSFGARERTDTQYFGPGTRLTVL.

The chain has TRBV12-3 or TRBV12-4 and TRBJ2-5; TCRdb's assignment of TRBD1 cannot be checked, as there is no DNA. This CDR3 has 12 residues. CDR3 in amino acids: CASSRQSGTQYF.